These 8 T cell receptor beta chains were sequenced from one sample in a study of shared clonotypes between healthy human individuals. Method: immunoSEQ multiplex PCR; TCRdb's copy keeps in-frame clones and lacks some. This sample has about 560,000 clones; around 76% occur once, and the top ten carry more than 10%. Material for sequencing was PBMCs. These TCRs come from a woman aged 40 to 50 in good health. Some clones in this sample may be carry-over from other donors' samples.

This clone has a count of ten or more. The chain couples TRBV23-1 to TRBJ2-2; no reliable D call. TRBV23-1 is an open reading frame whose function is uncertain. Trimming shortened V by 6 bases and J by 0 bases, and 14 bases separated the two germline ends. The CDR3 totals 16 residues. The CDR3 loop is CASREIQYANTGELFF. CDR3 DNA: TGCGCCAGCAGGGAAATACAGTATGCGAACACCGGGGAGCTGTTTTTT.

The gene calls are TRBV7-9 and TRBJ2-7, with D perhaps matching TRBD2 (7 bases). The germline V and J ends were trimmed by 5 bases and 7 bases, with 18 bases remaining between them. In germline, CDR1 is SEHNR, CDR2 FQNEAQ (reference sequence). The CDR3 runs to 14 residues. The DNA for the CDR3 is TGTGCCAGCAGCCCCGGCGGGGGCCCCTTAGAGCAGTACTTC. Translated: CASSPGGGPLEQYF.

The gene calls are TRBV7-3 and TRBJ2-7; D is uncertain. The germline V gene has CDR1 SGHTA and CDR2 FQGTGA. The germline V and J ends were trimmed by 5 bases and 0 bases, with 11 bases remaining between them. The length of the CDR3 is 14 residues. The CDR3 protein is CASSDPRNSYEQYF. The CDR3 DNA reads TGTGCCAGCAGCGATCCTAGAAACTCCTACGAGCAGTACTTC.

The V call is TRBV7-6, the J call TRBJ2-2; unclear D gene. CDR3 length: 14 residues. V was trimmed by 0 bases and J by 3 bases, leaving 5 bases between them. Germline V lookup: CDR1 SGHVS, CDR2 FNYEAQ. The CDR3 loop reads CASSLAQYTGELFF. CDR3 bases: TGTGCCAGCAGCTTAGCTCAGTACACCGGGGAGCTGTTTTTT. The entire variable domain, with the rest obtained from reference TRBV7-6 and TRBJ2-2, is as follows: GAGVSQSPRYKVTKRGQDVALRCDPISGHVSLYWYRQALGQGPEFLTYFNYEAQQDKSGLPNDRFSAERPEGSISTLTIQRTEQRDSAMYRCASSLAQYTGELFFGEGSRLTVL.

Here the CDR3 DNA reads TGTGCCAGCAGTTACTTTGTCAGGGGGATCAATGAGCAGTTCTTC. Amino acid sequence: CASSYFVRGINEQFF. The chain links TRBV6-5 to TRBJ2-1, with 7 nucleotides matching TRBD1. Germline CDR1 MNHEY, CDR2 SVGAGI. The V segment lost 1 base and the J segment 6 bases; nucleotides outside the gene matches: 6. The CDR3 runs 15 residues.

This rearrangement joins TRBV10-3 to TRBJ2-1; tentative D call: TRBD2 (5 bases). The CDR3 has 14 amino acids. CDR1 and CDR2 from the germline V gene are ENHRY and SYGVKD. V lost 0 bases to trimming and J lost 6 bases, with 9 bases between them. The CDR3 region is CAISESGSVNEQFF. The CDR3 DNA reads TGTGCCATCAGTGAGTCGGGTAGCGTCAATGAGCAGTTCTTC.

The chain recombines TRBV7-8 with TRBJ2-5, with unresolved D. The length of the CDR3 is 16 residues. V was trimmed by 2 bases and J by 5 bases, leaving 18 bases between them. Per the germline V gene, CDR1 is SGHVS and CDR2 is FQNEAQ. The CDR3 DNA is TGTGCCAGCAGCTTAATCGGCAGTCTCATGCGGGAGACCCAGTACTTC. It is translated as CASSLIGSLMRETQYF. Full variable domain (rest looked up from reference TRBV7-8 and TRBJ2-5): GAGVSQSPRYKVAKRGQDVALRCDPISGHVSLFWYQQALGQGPEFLTYFQNEAQLDKSGLPSDRFFAERPEGSVSTLKIQRTQQEDSAVYLCASSLIGSLMRETQYFGPGTRLLVL.

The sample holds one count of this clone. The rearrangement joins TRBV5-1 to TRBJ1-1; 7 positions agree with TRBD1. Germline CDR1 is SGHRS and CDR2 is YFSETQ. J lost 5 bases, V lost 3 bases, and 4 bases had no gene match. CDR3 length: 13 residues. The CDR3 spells CASSSRGWTEAFF. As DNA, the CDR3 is TGCGCCAGCAGCTCCAGGGGGTGGACTGAAGCTTTCTTT.